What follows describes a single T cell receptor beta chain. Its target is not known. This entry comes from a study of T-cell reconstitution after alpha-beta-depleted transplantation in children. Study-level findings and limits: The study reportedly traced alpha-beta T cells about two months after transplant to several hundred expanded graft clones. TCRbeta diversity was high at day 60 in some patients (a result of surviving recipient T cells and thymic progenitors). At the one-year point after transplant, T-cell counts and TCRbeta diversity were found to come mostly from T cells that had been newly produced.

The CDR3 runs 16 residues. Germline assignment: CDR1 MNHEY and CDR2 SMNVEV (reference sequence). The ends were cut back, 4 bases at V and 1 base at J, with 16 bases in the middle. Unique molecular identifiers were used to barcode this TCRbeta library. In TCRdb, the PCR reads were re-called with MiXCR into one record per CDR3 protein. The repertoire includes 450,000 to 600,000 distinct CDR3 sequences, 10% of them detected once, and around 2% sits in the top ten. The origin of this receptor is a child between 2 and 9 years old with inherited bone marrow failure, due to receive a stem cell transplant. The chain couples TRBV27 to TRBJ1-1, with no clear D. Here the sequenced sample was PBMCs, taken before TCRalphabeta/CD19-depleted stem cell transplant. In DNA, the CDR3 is TGTGCCAGCAGTTCGGAAGGTGGGCAGCGGAACACTGAAGCTTTCTTT. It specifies CASSSEGGQRNTEAFF.